This entry features one TCR beta chain sequence. No antigen is known for it. Base-call qualities are not available, and no considerably larger clone is one nucleotide away. This sample stems from a study of cutaneous CD30+ T cell lymphoproliferative disorder and hepatitis E (dated by TCRdb to the late 2010s). Library generation was performed with the immunoSEQ multiplex PCR assay. The source is immuneACCESS, and TCRdb retained only in-frame sequences with V and J called. Part of the clones is not carried over; for the studies checked, unresolved V genes explain less than half of this, and the remainder is unexplained. The sample data list about 8,000 clones, and roughly 70% of these were observed just once. Of the sample, approximately 1.1% falls within the top ten clones. V and J are trimmed by 5 bases and 9 bases, and the gene matches miss 4 bases of the junction. CDR1 SGHAT and CDR2 FQNNGV were looked up in the germline V gene. Including cysteine and phenylalanine, the CDR3 has 13 amino acids. The DNA shown is the 39-base CDR3, in frame from base 1.

This sequence was found in a human donor with a cutaneous T cell lymphoproliferative disorder associated with hepatitis E virus. Input material: blood. This chain joins TRBV11-2 to TRBJ2-1, with 10 central nucleotides matching TRBD2. Here the CDR3 is given as CASSPAGGVEQFF. DNA sequence: TGTGCCAGCAGCCCAGCGGGGGGGGTTGAGCAGTTCTTC.